These 25 T cell receptor beta chains were all obtained from the same sample, sequenced in a study of identical twins. MiXCR, run by TCRdb on the 5' RACE reads, gives a single entry per CDR3 protein. The sample yields hundreds of thousands of distinct CDR3 sequences, 8.6% seen once. These sequences were also reported in another study, on yellow fever vaccine responses in identical twins.

Sequenced: PBMCs. These receptors were taken from a woman aged 18-35 years in good health.

This clonotype was observed a few times. The rearrangement links TRBV20-1 to TRBJ2-7; 11 nucleotides match TRBD1. Trimming removed 5 bases from V and 6 bases from J; junction bases left unmatched: 9. The CDR3 extends over 14 amino acids. Germline lookup yields CDR1 DFQATT and CDR2 SNEGSKA (reference sequence). The CDR3 nucleotides are TGCAGTGCTCACGACCGGACAGGGGGCATCGAGCAGTACTTC. Translating it yields CSAHDRTGGIEQYF.

This clonotype turned up a few times. The chain combines TRBV7-9 with TRBJ2-7, with D unresolved. Looked up from germline, CDR1 is SEHNR and CDR2 is FQNEAQ (reference sequence). This CDR3 is 13 amino acids long. V was trimmed by 2 bases and J by 0 bases, leaving 5 bases between them. CDR3 residues: CASSLLPSYEQYF. CDR3 DNA sequence: TGTGCCAGCAGCTTACTCCCCTCCTACGAGCAGTACTTC.

In this sample, this clonotype turned up a few times. The chain links TRBV6-2 or TRBV6-3 to TRBJ2-7; 9 bases are a match to TRBD2. This CDR3 comprises 14 residues. V shed 6 bases and J 4 bases; nucleotides not matched to a gene: 7. Germline loops: CDR1 MNHEY, CDR2 SVGEGT. CDR3 sequence (DNA): TGTGCCAGCAGGACCGGGACTAGCCTTTACGAGCAGTACTTC. It codes for CASRTGTSLYEQYF.

The V gene is TRBV5-1, the J gene TRBJ2-5; 7 bases agree with TRBD1. The J segment lost 4 bases and the V segment lost 1 base, leaving 7 bases of the junction unmatched. The CDR3 runs to 15 residues. Germline CDR1 reads SGHRS; CDR2 reads YFSETQ. The CDR3 DNA reads as TGCGCCAGCAGCTTGTTTTCCGGGACAGTAGAGACCCAGTACTTC. Residues: CASSLFSGTVETQYF.

This clonotype was observed many times. The rearrangement uses TRBV12-3 or TRBV12-4 and TRBJ2-5; 11 bases align to TRBD2. V lost 3 bases, J lost 5 bases, and 5 bases stayed unmatched. This CDR3 comprises 15 residues. The CDR3 protein is CASSFTSGGAETQYF. The CDR3 DNA is TGTGCCAGCAGTTTTACTAGCGGGGGCGCGGAGACCCAGTACTTC.

The chain joins TRBV4-1 to TRBJ2-7; 11 nucleotides agree with TRBD2. The CDR3 runs to 16 residues. Germline V gives CDR1 MGHRA, CDR2 YSYEKL. After removal of 6 bases from V and 2 bases from J, the junction contained 9 bases not matched to a gene. In DNA form, the CDR3 reads TGCGCCAGCAGACAGACCGGGACTAGCGGCGCCTACGAGCAGTACTTC. Its protein product is CASRQTGTSGAYEQYF.

The CDR3 here is CASSVEAVPEQFF. Here the CDR3 DNA reads TGTGCCAGCAGCGTAGAAGCCGTTCCCGAGCAGTTCTTC. The V call is TRBV9, the J call TRBJ2-1; no reliable D call. CDR1 and CDR2 from the germline V gene are SGDLS and YYNGEE. V was shortened by 0 bases and J by 10 bases, with 11 bases between the two germline ends. The CDR3 extends over 13 amino acids.

The J gene is TRBJ1-5, the V gene TRBV6-6; TRBD1 matches 10 bases. The germline gives CDR1 MNHNY, CDR2 SVGAGI (reference sequence). The CDR3 is made up of 13 amino acids. With 6 bases clipped from V and 7 bases from J, the junction kept 3 bases outside the gene matches. The chain's CDR3 is CASRGQGKQPQHF. In DNA, the CDR3 is TGTGCCAGCAGGGGACAGGGGAAACAGCCCCAGCATTTT.

This clonotype has a count of ten or more. V usage is TRBV5-1 and J usage is TRBJ1-1; D ambiguous. The germline V gene has CDR1 SGHRS and CDR2 YFSETQ. Trimming stripped 6 bases from V and 4 bases from J, with 16 bases between. This CDR3 is 14 amino acids long. CDR3 sequence (DNA): TGCGCCAGCACATCGGGATCGGTTGGCACTGAAGCTTTCTTT. Protein sequence: CASTSGSVGTEAFF.

Only a few counts were recorded for this clonotype. V usage is TRBV5-1 and J usage is TRBJ2-7, with a tentative D call TRBD2 (7 bases). CDR3 size: 14 residues. V was trimmed by 7 bases and J by 1 base, leaving 15 bases between them. CDR1 is SGHRS, CDR2 YFSETQ, per germline. CDR3 sequence reads: CASGRGGGSYEQYF. The CDR3 nucleotides are TGCGCCAGCGGCCGAGGGGGGGGATCCTACGAGCAGTACTTC.

The rearrangement joins TRBV28 to TRBJ2-1; TRBD1 matches 8 bases. The CDR3 runs to 15 residues. Germline CDR1 MDHEN, CDR2 SYDVKM. Trimming removed 5 bases from V and 3 bases from J; junction bases left unmatched: 6. The CDR3 here is CASSKTGTGYNEQFF. The CDR3 DNA is TGTGCCAGCAGTAAAACCGGGACAGGCTACAATGAGCAGTTCTTC.

In its sample, this clonotype was seen a few times. The gene calls are TRBV4-2 and TRBJ2-7, with D perhaps matching TRBD1 or TRBD2 (5 bases each). V gave up 4 bases and J gave up 2 bases, with 15 bases separating them. The germline CDR1 and CDR2 sequences are LGHNA and YNFKEQ. There are 15 residues in the CDR3. As DNA, the CDR3 is TGTGCCAGCAGCCCGGGGACGGATCCCCCCTACGAGCAGTACTTC. Protein product: CASSPGTDPPYEQYF.

The chain uses TRBV5-5 and TRBJ2-2; D perhaps matches TRBD1 (5 bases). V was pared by 1 base and J by 7 bases, with 11 bases between. Germline CDR1 is SGHKS and CDR2 is YYEKEE (reference sequence). The CDR3 is made up of 14 amino acids. Here the CDR3 reads CASSLQGVSGELFF. The CDR3 coding sequence is TGTGCCAGCAGCTTGCAAGGGGTCAGCGGGGAGCTGTTTTTT.

This clonotype has a count of ten or more. This rearrangement joins TRBV4-3 to TRBJ2-3; D is perhaps TRBD1 (5 bases). The CDR3 runs to 14 residues. The V end lost 2 bases, the J end lost 6 bases, and 12 bases lay between the germline ends. Germline CDR1 LGHNA, CDR2 YSLEER. The CDR3, as DNA: TGCGCCAGCAGCCAATCAGGGTTCTCCGATACGCAGTATTTT. Residues: CASSQSGFSDTQYF.

This clonotype was counted many times. The V gene is TRBV12-3 or TRBV12-4, the J gene TRBJ1-5; D possibly corresponds to TRBD1 (5 bases). The ends were cut back, 2 bases at V and 3 bases at J, with 8 bases in the middle. CDR3 length: 14 residues. DNA of the CDR3: TGTGCCAGCAGTTTACGGGGCGACAATCAGCCCCAGCATTTT. Its translation is CASSLRGDNQPQHF.

This clonotype was counted a few times. The chain links TRBV9 to TRBJ2-7; D remains unclear. The germline CDR1 and CDR2 sequences are SGDLS and YYNGEE. The CDR3 sequence is 13 residues long. The V gene lost 3 bases and the J gene lost 2 bases, with 9 bases spanning the gap. This CDR3 is CASSGPYAYEQYF. The DNA of the CDR3 is TGTGCCAGCAGCGGCCCCTACGCCTACGAGCAGTACTTC. The whole variable domain, filled in from reference TRBV9 and TRBJ2-7, reads DSGVTQTPKHLITATGQRVTLRCSPRSGDLSVYWYQQSLDQGLQFLIQYYNGEERAKGNILERFSAQQFPDLHSELNLSSLELGDSALYFCASSGPYAYEQYFGPGTRLTVT.

This clonotype has only a few counts. The chain couples TRBV9 to TRBJ2-1, with 8 bases lining up with TRBD2. In germline, CDR1 is SGDLS, CDR2 YYNGEE. The CDR3 sequence is 15 residues long. V shed 2 bases and J 9 bases; nucleotides not matched to a gene: 10. The CDR3, as DNA: TGTGCCAGCAGCGTCCCCGGGACTAGTTCGAGTGAGCAGTTCTTC. This translates into CASSVPGTSSSEQFF.

The chain joins TRBV20-1 to TRBJ2-1; D uncertain. The CDR3 sequence is 14 residues long. The V gene's germline CDR1 is DFQATT and CDR2 SNEGSKA (reference sequence). V lost 1 base, J lost 0 bases, and 7 bases lay in between. CDR3 loop: CSARVLVSYNEQFF. For the CDR3, the DNA is TGCAGTGCTAGAGTACTGGTCTCCTACAATGAGCAGTTCTTC.

The gene calls are TRBV5-1 and TRBJ2-3; TRBD2 is a possible D gene (5 bases). Trimming stripped 2 bases from V and 0 bases from J, with 13 bases between. Germline assignment: CDR1 SGHRS and CDR2 YFSETQ. The CDR3 extends over 16 amino acids. CDR3 residues: CASSFGATTSTDTQYF. The CDR3 nucleotides read TGCGCCAGCAGCTTTGGAGCGACTACAAGCACAGATACGCAGTATTTT.

There are a few counts of this clonotype. This rearrangement joins TRBV29-1 to TRBJ2-3; perhaps TRBD2 as D (5 bases). The V end lost 6 bases, the J end lost 4 bases, and 23 bases lay between the germline ends. The germline V gene has CDR1 SQVTM and CDR2 ANQGSEA. CDR3 length: 16 amino acids. In DNA form, the CDR3 reads TGCAGCGTCGAACTAGTAGAGGGCGGGCGGGCAGATACGCAGTATTTT. Translation: CSVELVEGGRADTQYF.

In its sample, this clonotype was seen many times. In DNA, the CDR3 is TGTGCCAGCTCAGCGAGATCCGGGACAGGGCTCGAAAAACTGTTTTTT. It encodes CASSARSGTGLEKLFF. V and J are TRBV18 and TRBJ1-4, with 9 bases aligning to TRBD1. CDR1 and CDR2 from the germline V gene are KGHSH and LQKENI. V shed 5 bases, J shed 8 bases, and the junction held 12 bases outside the gene matches. The length of the CDR3 is 16 residues. The full variable domain, completed using reference TRBV18 and TRBJ1-4, is NAGVMQNPRHLVRRRGQEARLRCSPMKGHSHVYWYRQLPEEGLKFMVYLQKENIIDESGMPKERFSAEFPKEGPSILRIQQVVRGDSAAYFCASSARSGTGLEKLFFGSGTQLSVL.

This clonotype was seen a handful of times. The chain couples TRBV27 to TRBJ2-3, with D maybe TRBD1 (5 bases). From germline, CDR1 is MNHEY and CDR2 SMNVEV (reference sequence). The CDR3 runs 14 residues. Deletions cut 3 bases from V and 6 bases from J, with 13 bases between. The CDR3 spells CASSLGRGSDTQYF. The CDR3 bases are TGTGCCAGCAGTTTGGGAAGGGGTTCGGATACGCAGTATTTT.

The rearrangement uses TRBV12-3 or TRBV12-4 and TRBJ2-3; D could derive from TRBD1 or TRBD2 (6 bases each). The CDR3 spans 15 residues. V gave up 7 bases and J gave up 5 bases, with 19 bases separating them. The CDR3 protein is CASTRGLGHQDTQYF. For the CDR3, the DNA is TGTGCCAGCACCCGGGGGCTAGGGCACCAAGATACGCAGTATTTT.

This clonotype was observed at least ten times. J is TRBJ2-2 and V is TRBV5-1; 7 positions agree with TRBD1. This CDR3 contains 15 residues. V trimming: 3 bases; J trimming: 2 bases; junction bases outside the gene matches: 4. Germline CDR1 is SGHRS and CDR2 is YFSETQ. The CDR3 DNA follows: TGCGCCAGCAGCTACGGGACAGTTAACACCGGGGAGCTGTTTTTT. Protein: CASSYGTVNTGELFF.

The chain links TRBV7-2 to TRBJ2-5, with D possibly matching TRBD1 (6 bases). The CDR3 spans 14 residues. Germline V lookup: CDR1 SGHTA, CDR2 FQGNSA. Trimming stripped 0 bases from V and 5 bases from J, with 10 bases between. CDR3 in amino acids: CASSLARQVETQYF. CDR3 DNA: TGTGCCAGCAGCTTAGCTAGACAGGTTGAGACCCAGTACTTC. Together with reference TRBV7-2 and TRBJ2-5, the CDR3 gives the full variable domain: GAGVSQSPSNKVTEKGKDVELRCDPISGHTALYWYRQSLGQGLEFLIYFQGNSAPDKSGLPSDRFSAERTGGSVSTLTIQRTQQEDSAVYLCASSLARQVETQYFGPGTRLLVL.